This T cell receptor beta chain was obtained from a study of Ad26.COV2.S vaccination and SARS-CoV-2 variants. The study's findings and limits: Once vaccination had occurred, spike-specific CD8+ and CD4+ T cell responses reportedly showed substantial breadth.

Here immunoSEQ multiplex PCR was the method, and the copy in TCRdb shows in-frame clones only, minus some. The top ten hold roughly 3.1% of the sample, which has 300,000 to 400,000 clones, more than 75% seen once. The CDR3 has 13 amino acids. The V gene's germline CDR1 is SGHDT and CDR2 YYEEEE. V shed 4 bases and J 4 bases; nucleotides not matched to a gene: 3. This clone was seen only a few times. Its antigen remains unknown. Sample treatment: roughly 18 received Ad26.COV2.S at low or high dose, single or two shots; about 5 received placebo; per-sample allocation not given. Each sample was drawn 63 days after the first injection (of vaccine or placebo). A Boston donor was an adult aged 18-55 years.

Sequenced material: peripheral blood, taken in a trial of Ad26.COV2.S vaccine versus placebo. The chain has TRBV5-6 and TRBJ1-2, with TRBD1 identical over 8 bases. This receptor was taken from a person between 18 and 60 years old who received the Ad26.COV2.S COVID-19 vaccine or a placebo. CDR3 DNA: TGTGCCAGCAGCCCCGGACAGGGCTATGGCTACACCTTC. This sequence encodes CASSPGQGYGYTF.